The clone carrying this TCR beta chain was counted at least ten times. Its target is unknown. Individually, TCR cDNA molecules were each labelled with a unique molecular identifier. Each CDR3 protein gets one entry after TCRdb re-called the 5' RACE reads with MiXCR. The data hold some 15,000 distinct CDR3 sequences, with 4% to 6% observed a single time. There are 17 residues in the CDR3. The trim removed 2 bases at V and 11 bases at J, leaving 11 bases unmatched. The germline V gene encodes CDR1 SGHTA and CDR2 FQGNSA. Indicated time point: sample taken at primary tumor resection. The 60 to 90 donors had untreated early-stage non-small cell lung cancer. This sample is drawn from a study of spatial heterogeneity in lung cancer. Broader study findings: The study found that expanded intratumoral alpha and beta TCR counts tracked tumor mutation counts. The study estimated roughly 7% alpha and under 15% beta chain coverage of tumor T cells.

The receptor was derived from a male donor with early-stage non-small cell lung cancer. The chain uses TRBV7-2 and TRBJ2-3; 15 nucleotides align to TRBD2. The specimen was lung tumor tissue, collected at surgery. CDR3 amino acids: CASSLPGLAGGPGKQYF. CDR3 in DNA: TGTGCCAGCAGCTTACCCGGACTAGCGGGGGGGCCAGGCAAGCAGTATTTT. The full variable domain, with the rest looked up from reference TRBV7-2 and TRBJ2-3, is GAGVSQSPSNKVTEKGKDVELRCDPISGHTALYWYRQSLGQGLEFLIYFQGNSAPDKSGLPSDRFSAERTGGSVSTLTIQRTQQEDSAVYLCASSLPGLAGGPGKQYFGPGTRLTVL.